These 21 T cell receptor beta chains were all obtained from the same sample, sequenced in a study of blood T cell repertoires in COVID-19. Only in-frame clones appear in the TCRdb table, and some are missing; sequencing was by immunoSEQ multiplex PCR. The sample has approximately 70,000 clones, approximately 90% seen once. The source material was peripheral blood. These receptors were taken from a man in his fifties with COVID-19, enrolled during active disease.

The chain has TRBV10-1 and TRBJ2-1; 10 bases are a match to TRBD2. The CDR3 spans 17 residues. CDR1 and CDR2 from the germline V gene are WNHNN and SYGVQD (reference sequence). V lost 10 bases and J lost 0; bases outside the gene matches: 12. The CDR3 region has the DNA TGCGCCACCCCGGGACTAGCGCCTCCTCACTCCTACAATGAGCAGTTCTTC. It encodes CATPGLAPPHSYNEQFF.

This chain uses TRBV28 with TRBJ2-4; 9 nucleotides agree with TRBD2. The CDR3 spans 15 residues. The germline V gene encodes CDR1 MDHEN and CDR2 SYDVKM. V was clipped by 4 bases and J by 7 bases; unmatched bases: 8. The CDR3 loop is CASSSSGRPGNIQYF. The DNA of the CDR3 is TGTGCCAGCAGTTCAAGCGGGAGGCCGGGGAACATTCAGTACTTC.

This chain uses TRBV30 with TRBJ1-3; TRBD1 aligns across 7 bases. The trim removed 6 bases at V and 0 bases at J, leaving 5 bases unmatched. Germline-derived CDR1 and CDR2 are GTSNPN and SVGIG (reference sequence). This CDR3 spans 14 amino acids. The CDR3 nucleotides read TGTGCCTGTTTGGACAGGAACTCTGGAAACACCATATATTTT. This encodes CACLDRNSGNTIYF.

The chain uses TRBV7-6 and TRBJ2-7, with 7 bases identical to TRBD1. CDR3 size: 14 residues. The V and J ends lost 5 bases and 2 bases, in that order; junction bases with no gene match: 6. Germline V gene sequence: CDR1 SGHVS, CDR2 FNYEAQ. The CDR3 DNA sequence: TGTGCCAGCAGCGTCCGACAGGGCCCCTACGAGCAGTACTTC. Translated: CASSVRQGPYEQYF.

V is TRBV10-3 and J is TRBJ2-1, with 9 bases aligning to TRBD1. CDR1 and CDR2 (germline): ENHRY, SYGVKD. Trimming removed 5 bases from V and 7 bases from J; junction bases left unmatched: 6. CDR3 length equals 14 residues. CDR3: CAISTRGQGNEQFF. The CDR3 DNA reads as TGTGCCATCAGTACTAGGGGACAGGGAAATGAGCAGTTCTTC.

This clone was counted only a few times. The CDR3 DNA follows: TGTGCCAGCAGCTTAGTTGGGAGCAACAATGAGCAGTTCTTC. Translated: CASSLVGSNNEQFF. The rearrangement joins TRBV7-9 to TRBJ2-1, with a possible D match to TRBD2 (5 bases). There are 14 residues in the CDR3. V shed 1 base and J shed 5 bases, with 9 bases lying between them. The germline V gene encodes CDR1 SEHNR and CDR2 FQNEAQ (reference sequence).

V usage is TRBV5-1 and J usage is TRBJ2-7; TRBD2 is a possible D gene (6 bases). CDR3 size: 16 residues. The germline gives CDR1 SGHRS, CDR2 YFSETQ. Trimming cost V 0 bases and J 7 bases, with 20 bases left between them. The CDR3 spells CASSLVGSSAAWEQYF. For the CDR3, the DNA is TGCGCCAGCAGCTTGGTGGGGTCTAGCGCCGCCTGGGAGCAGTACTTC. The whole variable domain, remainder taken from reference TRBV5-1 and TRBJ2-7, is KAGVTQTPRYLIKTRGQQVTLSCSPISGHRSVSWYQQTPGQGLQFLFEYFSETQRNKGNFPGRFSGRQFSNSRSEMNVSTLELGDSALYLCASSLVGSSAAWEQYFGPGTRLTVT.

The chain combines TRBV2 with TRBJ2-7; D call uncertain. Trimming shortened V by 2 bases and J by 3 bases, and 11 bases separated the two germline ends. This CDR3 has 14 amino acids. Germline V CDR1 and CDR2: SNHLY, FYNNEI. This CDR3 reads CASSEIYSYYEQYF. The CDR3 nucleotides read TGTGCCAGCAGTGAAATCTACTCCTACTACGAGCAGTACTTC.

This clone was recorded a few times. The chain links TRBV4-1 to TRBJ1-1; TRBD1 agrees at 7 bases. The CDR3 loop spans 14 amino acids. Germline CDR1 and CDR2: MGHRA and YSYEKL. Trimming took 1 base from V and 1 from J; bases not matched to a gene: 0. The DNA of the CDR3 is TGCGCCAGCAGCCAAGGACAGGGGAACACTGAAGCTTTCTTT. It codes for CASSQGQGNTEAFF.

The J gene is TRBJ2-3, the V gene TRBV23-1, with 8 bases that match TRBD2. TRBV23-1 is assigned to the ORF class and has an uncertain function. The CDR3 covers 15 residues. Trimming removed 7 bases from V and 2 bases from J; junction bases left unmatched: 8. CDR3 in amino acids: CASNRIAGITDTQYF. CDR3 nucleotide sequence: TGCGCCAGCAATAGGATAGCGGGGATCACAGATACGCAGTATTTT.

The V gene is TRBV12-3 or TRBV12-4, the J gene TRBJ2-5; no clear D. Trimming removed 8 bases from V and 1 base from J, with 8 bases in between. CDR3 size: 12 residues. CDR3 nucleotides: TGTGCCAGCCGTGCCGGCCAAGAGACCCAGTACTTC. It encodes CASRAGQETQYF.

This clone was found once. The chain recombines TRBV5-1 with TRBJ2-1, with TRBD2 matching over 11 bases. The CDR3 loop spans 16 amino acids. Unmatched junction bases numbered 2, after V lost 3 bases and J lost 0 bases. Looked up from germline, CDR1 is SGHRS and CDR2 is YFSETQ. CDR3 residues: CASSSTSGSSYNEQFF. The CDR3 DNA follows: TGCGCCAGCAGCTCCACTAGCGGGAGCTCCTACAATGAGCAGTTCTTC.

This rearrangement joins TRBV5-4 to TRBJ1-2; possibly TRBD1 for D (5 bases). This CDR3 is 13 amino acids long. The V end was cut by 1 base, the J end by 10 bases, with 14 bases between. CDR1 and CDR2 (germline): SGHNT, YYREEE (reference sequence). The CDR3 region has the DNA TGTGCCAGCAGCTTGACAGGATCTGGGGACTACACCTTC. Translated, it gives CASSLTGSGDYTF.

The gene calls are TRBV2 and TRBJ2-1, with 8 bases that match TRBD1. CDR3 length equals 16 residues. The V and J ends lost 3 bases and 0 bases, in that order; junction bases with no gene match: 4. Germline lookup yields CDR1 SNHLY and CDR2 FYNNEI. CDR3 residues: CASSEDRVGSYNEQFF. In nucleotides, the CDR3 is TGTGCCAGCAGTGAGGACAGGGTTGGCTCCTACAATGAGCAGTTCTTC.

The chain joins TRBV27 to TRBJ2-3, with D perhaps TRBD1 (5 bases). In germline, CDR1 is MNHEY, CDR2 SMNVEV (reference sequence). This CDR3 comprises 15 residues. V was shortened by 2 bases and J by 2 bases, with 11 bases between the two germline ends. CDR3 sequence (DNA): TGTGCCAGCAGTTTAAGGGTCAGGGACACAGATACGCAGTATTTT. Amino acid sequence: CASSLRVRDTDTQYF.

CDR3 region: CASCSSGNTGELFF. CDR3 coding DNA: TGCGCCAGTTGTTCTAGCGGGAACACCGGGGAGCTGTTTTTT. This chain joins TRBV5-1 and TRBJ2-2; 7 bases match TRBD2. CDR3 size: 14 residues. The germline V gene has CDR1 SGHRS and CDR2 YFSETQ. J gave up 1 base and V 8 bases, and 5 bases lay outside the gene matches.

This clone occurred once. The chain carries TRBV19 and TRBJ2-1; D unresolved. Germline values: CDR1 LNHDA, CDR2 SQIVND (reference sequence). V was pared by 0 bases and J by 0 bases, with 12 bases between. This CDR3 has 17 amino acids. The CDR3 bases are TGTGCCAGTAGTATAGATCTCGAGGCCAGCTCCTACAATGAGCAGTTCTTC. As protein: CASSIDLEASSYNEQFF.

The genes are TRBV3-1 (or the pseudogene TRBV3-2) and TRBJ1-2; a possible D gene is TRBD1 (5 bases). V was trimmed by 2 bases and J by 0 bases, leaving 10 bases between them. This CDR3 is built from 15 residues. CDR1 and CDR2 from the germline V gene are LGHDT and YNNKEL (reference sequence). In nucleotides, the CDR3 is TGTGCCAGCAGCCAATACGGGGGAGCTAACTATGGCTACACCTTC. Translating gives CASSQYGGANYGYTF.

J is TRBJ2-6 and V is TRBV6-2 or TRBV6-3; TRBD1 matches at 8 bases. V shed 2 bases, J shed 0 bases, and the junction held 6 bases outside the gene matches. This CDR3 has 18 residues. Germline loops: CDR1 MNHEY, CDR2 SVGEGT. The CDR3 DNA follows: TGTGCCAGCAGTTACCTTCGGACAGGGACCTCTGGGGCCAACGTCCTGACTTTC. It yields the protein CASSYLRTGTSGANVLTF.

The chain carries TRBV6-1 and TRBJ1-5, with 7 bases identical to TRBD1. Germline trimming cut 6 bases from V and 6 bases from J; bases unmatched to any gene: 8. Germline V CDR1 and CDR2: MNHNS, SASEGT. This CDR3 is built from 14 residues. The CDR3 reads CASRQGLDGQPQHF. CDR3 nucleotides: TGTGCCAGCAGACAGGGGTTAGATGGTCAGCCCCAGCATTTT.

The V gene is TRBV25-1, the J gene TRBJ1-2; D is possibly TRBD1 (6 bases). Trimming took off 5 bases at V and 6 bases at J, with 13 bases between the two ends. CDR3 size: 13 residues. Germline CDR1 reads MGHDK; CDR2 reads SYGVNS. The CDR3 nucleotides read TGTGCCAGCAGTCGGGGGGCCGCCGATGGCTACACCTTC. Translating it yields CASSRGAADGYTF.